This T cell receptor beta chain was obtained from a study of beta chain features in type 1 diabetes. There are a few counts of this clone. The same CDR3 can be traced to other DNA sequences in this sample. The CDR3 sequence is 13 residues long. Looked up from germline, CDR1 is SQVTM and CDR2 is ANQGSEA. V was pared by 6 bases and J by 5 bases, with 13 bases between. Every bit of the isolated RNA underwent reverse transcription, so sequencing read expressed TCRB transcripts. Sequencing was performed with immunoSEQ multiplex PCR; in TCRdb, only in-frame clones are kept and a portion is missing. The data show fewer than 500,000 clones, with over 11% seen just once and 0.03% to 0.04% held by the top ten.

V and J are TRBV29-1 and TRBJ1-4; no clear D gene. The TCR sequence derives from a man aged 30 to 45 in good health. Material for sequencing was naive CD4+ T cells from blood. The CDR3 nucleotides read TGCAGCGTCGCCGGACGTGCCAATGAAAAACTGTTTTTT. Translating it yields CSVAGRANEKLFF. Together with reference TRBV29-1 and TRBJ1-4, the CDR3 gives the full variable domain: SAVISQKPSRDICQRGTSLTIQCQVDSQVTMMFWYRQQPGQSLTLIATANQGSEATYESGFVIDKFPISRPNLTFSTLTVSNMSPEDSSIYLCSVAGRANEKLFFGSGTQLSVL.